This TCR beta chain is from a study of T cell responses to AZD1222 COVID-19 vaccine (dated by TCRdb to about 2021). Broadly, across the study: Because spike-specific TCR depth and breadth did not differ between the two schedules, AZD1222 recipients who got a second dose at roughly 4 weeks were pooled with those who got a second dose at roughly 12 weeks. Trial participants were enrolled by age into subgroups of 18-55, 56-69 and 70-plus years, and around 140, 26 and 57 TCR-sequenced participants, respectively, were included in these subgroups. TCR sequencing was performed for fewer than 250 trial participants, of whom some 200 were given two doses of AZD1222 and around 25 were given two doses of MenACWY control vaccine. What the work shows at the level of the full study, not this receptor alone: Only five to seven AZD1222 recipients were SARS-CoV-2 seropositive at baseline, limiting conclusions about previously exposed vaccinees. In the small 56-69-year group, the increase in depth fell short of significance, most likely because of low power. Spike-specific TCR breadth and depth rose significantly after two AZD1222 doses compared with day 0 and with MenACWY recipients. CD4 TCRs associated with the vaccine covered the entire spike protein, and the dominant responses were in regions 160-218 and 743-854. Epitopes outside the regions mutated in the B.1.351 and B.1.1.7 variants were reportedly recognized by nearly half of the unique spike-specific TCRs. Most participants were white British and females outnumbered males, and the authors suggested that clonal diversity may have been underestimated. Because no day 14 peak-response samples were available, the repertoires could be characterized only after the peak T cell response.

As regards this clone: It lacks a known antigen. Within one base of it there is no much larger clone, and no base qualities were kept.

The CDR3 regions of human TCRbeta chains were analyzed by immunosequencing. As for the original processing: TCRs in the repertoires were matched against a reference library of SARS-CoV-2-specific TCRs that had been generated with the MIRA antigen-specificity platform. Breadth meant the fraction of unique TCRs that were SARS-CoV-2-associated, whereas depth meant the fraction of total T cells that were SARS-CoV-2-associated. Using the MIRA data, each spike-specific TCR was mapped to the spike region that the TCR reacts to and placed in a CD4 or CD8 class. Log10-transformed breadth and depth values were compared by one-way ANOVA with Sidak's multiple comparisons tests. TCRdb re-hosts the immuneACCESS table, in-frame sequences only. Its copies lack some clones; in the studies checked, an unresolved V gene accounts for under half of them, and the cause for the rest is not known. Clone size and V and J calls were adopted from that table, with D and trimming inferred from the DNA. The sample table lists fewer than 110,000 clones, roughly 87% of them with a count of one. Around 4.3% of the sample goes to the ten largest clones.

The CDR3 contains 17 residues, cysteine and phenylalanine counted. The retained sequence is limited to the CDR3, 51 bases, with the frame set at the first base. The time point label on this specimen signifies: baseline before first vaccination. Vaccinee samples came from UK trials COV001 and COV002, including a single-blind randomized controlled phase 2/3 trial of AZD1222 (ChAdOx1 nCoV-19) in healthy adults. For TCRbeta chain sequencing, PBMC samples from trial participants were taken at day 0 and at day 28 after the second dose. This chain is built from TRBV21-1 and TRBJ2-2; the D call in the table, TRBD1, was not verified against the DNA. TRBV21-1 is deemed a pseudogene. This clonotype was obtained from an adult in good health. The sample was peripheral blood, taken on day 0 of AZD1222 vaccination. The CDR3 here reads CASSKSHRGLLIGELFF. In nucleotides, the sequence is TGTGCCAGCAGCAAATCCCACAGGGGGCTTCTGATCGGGGAGCTGTTTTTT.